The rows below give T cell receptor beta chains drawn from one sample of a study of beta chain features in type 1 diabetes. Using immunoSEQ multiplex PCR, the repertoire was profiled, and TCRdb retains in-frame clones only, with some absent. The table includes 640,000 or so clones, 13% detected once. The sample was naive CD4+ T cells from blood. These receptor sequences come from a man in his late teens or twenties with type 1 diabetes. The CDR3 runs from the conserved cysteine through the conserved F or W. The D gene is left open where the match is weak. Clone sizes are given selectively: once, few, many, or a class where the clone is expanded.

J gene: TRBJ2-7; D gene: TRBD1; V gene: TRBV19; clone size: NA; CDR3 protein: CASSMDRAYEQYF; CDR3 DNA: TGTGCCAGTAGTATGGACAGGGCCTACGAGCAGTACTTC
J gene: TRBJ1-5; D gene: TRBD1; V gene: TRBV29-1; clone size: few; CDR3 protein: CSVGTGVQPQHF; CDR3 DNA: TGCAGCGTCGGGACAGGGGTTCAGCCCCAGCATTTT
J gene: TRBJ2-3; D gene: NA; V gene: TRBV7-9; clone size: few; CDR3 protein: CASSQGGDTDTQYF; CDR3 DNA: TGTGCCAGCAGCCAAGGGGGTGACACAGATACGCAGTATTTT
J gene: TRBJ2-2; D gene: NA; V gene: TRBV30; clone size: NA; CDR3 protein: CAWSGQVTGELFF; CDR3 DNA: TGTGCCTGGAGCGGACAAGTCACCGGGGAGCTGTTTTTT
J gene: TRBJ1-2; D gene: TRBD1; V gene: TRBV30; clone size: NA; CDR3 protein: CAWRTGGSGNYGYTF; CDR3 DNA: TGTGCCTGGAGGACAGGGGGCTCAGGGAACTATGGCTACACCTTC
J gene: TRBJ2-1; D gene: TRBD2; V gene: TRBV5-1; clone size: NA; CDR3 protein: CASSLEGPSGGPNEQFF; CDR3 DNA: TGCGCCAGCAGCTTGGAAGGACCTAGCGGGGGCCCCAATGAGCAGTTCTTC
J gene: TRBJ1-2; D gene: NA; V gene: TRBV5-1; clone size: NA; CDR3 protein: CASSFEVDGYGYTF; CDR3 DNA: TGCGCCAGCAGCTTCGAGGTTGACGGCTATGGCTACACCTTC
J gene: TRBJ2-5; D gene: NA; V gene: TRBV29-1; clone size: few; CDR3 protein: CSVDGGRQETQYF; CDR3 DNA: TGCAGCGTTGACGGGGGGCGCCAAGAGACCCAGTACTTC
J gene: TRBJ1-6; D gene: NA; V gene: TRBV28; clone size: NA; CDR3 protein: CASSTGASPLHF; CDR3 DNA: TGTGCCAGCAGTACAGGAGCTTCACCCCTCCACTTT
J gene: TRBJ1-2; D gene: NA; V gene: TRBV6-5; clone size: few; CDR3 protein: CASTSAGEDYGYTF; CDR3 DNA: TGTGCCAGCACCTCGGCAGGGGAGGACTATGGCTACACCTTC
J gene: TRBJ1-3; D gene: NA; V gene: TRBV30; clone size: few; CDR3 protein: CAWSKGASSGNTIYF; CDR3 DNA: TGTGCCTGGAGTAAAGGGGCATCGTCTGGAAACACCATATATTTT
J gene: TRBJ1-2; D gene: NA; V gene: TRBV7-9; clone size: NA; CDR3 protein: CASSLGAGDYGYTF; CDR3 DNA: TGTGCCAGCAGCTTAGGGGCCGGGGACTATGGCTACACCTTC
J gene: TRBJ2-5; D gene: NA; V gene: TRBV5-1; clone size: NA; CDR3 protein: CASSLGTGFEETQYF; CDR3 DNA: TGCGCCAGCAGCTTGGGGACTGGCTTTGAAGAGACCCAGTACTTC